This T cell receptor (beta chain) was sequenced for a study of T cell responses to AZD1222 COVID-19 vaccine. Whole-study results and caveats: Spike-specific TCR depth and breadth grew after two AZD1222 doses. Baseline seropositivity characterized only a handful of AZD1222 recipients.

CDR1 SGHTA and CDR2 FQGNSA come from the germline V gene. The CDR3 is 13 amino acids. V lost 10 bases and J lost 6, with 18 bases in between. Only in-frame clones appear in the TCRdb table, and some are missing; sequencing was by immunoSEQ multiplex PCR. This table has 100,000 to 150,000 clones, around 92% appearing once. For this clone: Its target is unknown.

The sequences come from peripheral blood, collected on day 0 of AZD1222 vaccination. The sequence came from an adult in good health. The chain joins TRBV7-2 to TRBJ1-1; TRBD1 is a possible D gene (6 bases). The CDR3 region is CATAGRGVSEAFF. The CDR3 coding sequence is TGTGCCACCGCGGGCAGGGGAGTATCTGAAGCTTTCTTT.